This TCR beta chain was profiled in a study of blood T cell repertoires in COVID-19. Sequencing used immunoSEQ multiplex PCR; TCRdb keeps in-frame clones, though not all of them. Altogether fewer than 350,000 clones are present, about nine tenths being singletons, with the ten largest covering about 3.9%. This clone appeared a few times. This CDR3 is built from 14 residues. The V end was cut by 4 bases, the J end by 1 base, with 10 bases between. Per germline, CDR1 KGHSY and CDR2 FQNENV. Sequenced sample: peripheral blood. The rearrangement links TRBV16 to TRBJ1-1; TRBD1 might be the D (6 bases). The receptor comes from a woman in her fifties or sixties with COVID-19, enrolled during active disease. CDR3 region: CASSPRGKNTEAFF. CDR3 coding DNA: TGTGCCAGCAGCCCCAGGGGAAAGAACACTGAAGCTTTCTTT.